Below are 32 T cell receptor beta chains sequenced from a single sample in a study of T cells in Graves' hyperthyroidism and ophthalmopathy. RNA transcripts served as the template for amplifying TCR beta CDR3 regions. When the TCR CDR3 underwent first-round RT-PCR, the HTBI primer set was used. TCRdb called the multiplex PCR reads again in MiXCR, with one record for every CDR3 protein. Of hundreds of thousands of distinct CDR3 sequences in the sample, approximately 15% are singletons; the top ten hold around 19%. Sequencing was performed on blood. These receptor sequences come from a woman in her late teens or twenties with Graves' hyperthyroidism.

Concerning this clonotype itself: This may arise from a read error, as a much more abundant clone is one base away. The rearrangement links TRBV20-1 to TRBJ1-6; D is unresolved. Germline values: CDR1 DFQATT, CDR2 SNEGSKA (reference sequence). Trimming took 4 bases from V and 0 from J, leaving 10 bases between them. The CDR3 extends over 15 amino acids. The CDR3 loop reads CSAMAVSSYNSPLHF. The CDR3 DNA is TGCAGTGCTATGGCCGTGAGCTCCTATAATTCACCCCTCCACTTT.

This clonotype was seen only a few times. This chain uses TRBV27 with TRBJ1-5, with 7 positions matching TRBD1. CDR3 length equals 15 residues. J lost 6 bases, V lost 2 bases, and 7 bases had no gene match. The germline gives CDR1 MNHEY, CDR2 SMNVEV (reference sequence). The CDR3 nucleotides are TGTGCCAGCAGTTTAAGGGGCAGGGGGATTCAGCCCCAGCATTTT. It encodes CASSLRGRGIQPQHF.

This clonotype has just a few counts. The genes are TRBV20-1 and TRBJ2-5; no clear D. This CDR3 is 11 amino acids long. Germline CDR1 and CDR2: DFQATT and SNEGSKA (reference sequence). Trimming removed 1 base from V and 5 bases from J, with 5 bases in between. The CDR3: CSARGLETQYF. The CDR3 DNA is TGCAGTGCTAGAGGTTTGGAGACCCAGTACTTC.

The J gene is TRBJ1-2, the V gene TRBV30, with TRBD1 as a possible D gene (5 bases). The CDR3 totals 12 residues. Germline V gene lookup returns CDR1 GTSNPN and CDR2 SVGIG (reference sequence). Trimming stripped 2 bases from V and 3 bases from J, with 7 bases between. CDR3 sequence: CAWSTGYYGYTF. CDR3 in DNA: TGTGCCTGGAGTACAGGCTACTATGGCTACACCTTC.

This clonotype was detected ten times or more. The gene calls are TRBV2 and TRBJ1-2, with TRBD1 identical over 8 bases. Germline lookup yields CDR1 SNHLY and CDR2 FYNNEI. The CDR3 runs 14 residues. With V trimmed by 5 bases and J by 7 bases, 9 bases remained unmatched. The CDR3: CASSSQGVEVGYTF. CDR3 sequence (DNA): TGTGCCAGCAGTTCACAGGGGGTTGAGGTTGGCTACACCTTC. The complete variable domain, with remaining parts taken from reference TRBV2 and TRBJ1-2, reads EPEVTQTPSHQVTQMGQEVILRCVPISNHLYFYWYRQILGQKVEFLVSFYNNEISEKSEIFDDQFSVERPDGSNFTLKIRSTKLEDSAMYFCASSSQGVEVGYTFGSGTRLTVV.

The rearrangement links TRBV30 to TRBJ2-1; TRBD1 aligns across 9 bases. The ends lost 3 bases at V and 7 bases at J; junction bases unmatched: 7. There are 14 residues in the CDR3. CDR1 GTSNPN and CDR2 SVGIG come from the germline V gene (reference sequence). The CDR3 bases are TGTGCCTGGAGCAAGGACAGGGGATCGAATGAGCAGTTCTTC. This sequence encodes CAWSKDRGSNEQFF.

This clonotype was detected a few times. This chain uses TRBV29-1 with TRBJ2-3; TRBD2 matches 9 bases. Germline V gene data show CDR1 as SQVTM and CDR2 as ANQGSEA. V dropped 4 bases and J dropped 5; count of bases not matched to a gene: 7. This CDR3 has 14 amino acids. CDR3 loop: CSVAVAGVRDTQYF. The CDR3 DNA is TGCAGCGTTGCTGTAGCGGGAGTCAGAGATACGCAGTATTTT.

This clonotype has just a few counts. This sequence joins TRBV28 and TRBJ2-3; D is undetermined. The CDR3 spans 14 residues. V was shortened by 2 bases and J by 2 bases, with 8 bases between the two germline ends. Looked up from germline, CDR1 is MDHEN and CDR2 is SYDVKM. The CDR3 DNA reads as TGTGCCAGCAGTTTAGCGCACCTCACAGATACGCAGTATTTT. This sequence encodes CASSLAHLTDTQYF.

In its sample, this clonotype was seen many times. The J gene is TRBJ2-3, the V gene TRBV11-2, with D possibly TRBD2 on 6 matching bases. From germline, CDR1 is SGHAT and CDR2 FQNNGV. Trimming stripped 5 bases from V and 2 bases from J, with 14 bases between. The CDR3 loop spans 15 amino acids. The CDR3 nucleotides are TGTGCCAGCAGCGTTGGGGACTTGTACACAGATACGCAGTATTTT. This gives the protein CASSVGDLYTDTQYF.

This clonotype appeared a few times. CDR3: CASSPPRGRLETQYF. The CDR3 bases are TGTGCCAGCAGTCCCCCACGGGGGCGCTTAGAGACCCAGTACTTC. V is TRBV28 and J is TRBJ2-5, with D tentatively TRBD1 or TRBD2 (6 bases each). Trimming cost V 5 bases and J 4 bases, with 17 bases left between them. Germline V gene data show CDR1 as MDHEN and CDR2 as SYDVKM. This CDR3 has 15 amino acids.

CDR3 amino acids: CASYGGQGGEQYF. The CDR3 nucleotides read TGTGCCAGCTACGGGGGGCAGGGCGGCGAGCAGTACTTC. The gene calls are TRBV18 and TRBJ2-7, with D maybe TRBD2 (7 bases). In germline, CDR1 is KGHSH, CDR2 LQKENI. CDR3 size: 13 residues. V dropped 7 bases and J dropped 6 bases, with 16 bases sitting between them. The full variable domain, rest sourced from reference TRBV18 and TRBJ2-7, is NAGVMQNPRHLVRRRGQEARLRCSPMKGHSHVYWYRQLPEEGLKFMVYLQKENIIDESGMPKERFSAEFPKEGPSILRIQQVVRGDSAAYFCASYGGQGGEQYFGPGTRLTVT.

The V call is TRBV7-8, the J call TRBJ2-1; D is perhaps TRBD2 (5 bases). Trimming stripped 1 base from V and 2 bases from J, with 12 bases between. The CDR3 is made up of 16 amino acids. Germline CDR1 and CDR2: SGHVS and FQNEAQ. The CDR3 nucleotides are TGTGCCAGCAGCTTAGGTTGGTTAGCGCCCTACAATGAGCAGTTCTTC. This sequence encodes CASSLGWLAPYNEQFF.

J is TRBJ1-2 and V is TRBV12-3 or TRBV12-4, with D unclear. The CDR3 is 11 amino acids. The V end was cut by 3 bases, the J end by 5 bases, with 4 bases between. CDR3 amino acids: CASSFPYGYTF. The CDR3 coding sequence is TGTGCCAGCAGTTTCCCTTATGGCTACACCTTC.

This chain joins TRBV2 and TRBJ1-3, with D maybe TRBD1 (6 bases). The CDR3 spans 11 residues. The V gene lost 5 bases and the J gene lost 10 bases, with 9 bases spanning the gap. Germline loops: CDR1 SNHLY, CDR2 FYNNEI. In DNA form, the CDR3 reads TGTGCCAGCAGTCAAAGGGGGACCATATATTTT. It translates to CASSQRGTIYF.

This clonotype was counted at least ten times. This sequence joins TRBV20-1 and TRBJ2-1, with TRBD2 matching 10 bases. Germline-derived CDR1 and CDR2 are DFQATT and SNEGSKA (reference sequence). Trimming removed 3 bases from V and 15 bases from J; junction bases left unmatched: 8. This CDR3 has 12 amino acids. The CDR3 reads CSASSGLAESFF. The CDR3, as DNA: TGCAGTGCTAGTAGCGGACTAGCGGAATCGTTCTTC.

This clonotype was observed at least ten times. The chain joins TRBV27 to TRBJ2-7; a weak D match, TRBD1 (5 bases). The germline V gene has CDR1 MNHEY and CDR2 SMNVEV (reference sequence). This CDR3 comprises 15 residues. V lost 5 bases and J 4 bases, leaving 18 bases between the germline ends. The CDR3 region is CASSPLGREKYEQYF. As DNA, the CDR3 is TGTGCCAGCAGTCCACTTGGCAGGGAAAAGTACGAGCAGTACTTC.

This clonotype was seen ten or more times. The J gene is TRBJ2-3, the V gene TRBV7-9, with D perhaps matching TRBD2 (5 bases). This CDR3 comprises 15 residues. The ends were cut back, 5 bases at V and 6 bases at J, with 18 bases in the middle. The germline V gene has CDR1 SEHNR and CDR2 FQNEAQ (reference sequence). CDR3 protein: CASSPGVGLQDTQYF. CDR3 nucleotide sequence: TGTGCCAGCAGCCCCGGCGTAGGACTCCAGGATACGCAGTATTTT.

In its sample, this clonotype was seen many times. At one boundary the junction diverges from the germline segment, which might be a read error. This chain connects TRBV10-1 to TRBJ2-7, with unresolved D. This CDR3 is built from 14 residues. Germline CDR1 WNHNN, CDR2 SYGVQD (reference sequence). CDR3 sequence (DNA): TGCGCCAGCCGTGAGAGCCCCAGCTCCTACGAGCAGTACTTC. It is translated as CASRESPSSYEQYF.

The sample holds many counts of this clonotype. V and J are TRBV5-5 and TRBJ2-7; 7 nucleotides align to TRBD1. The CDR3 runs 15 residues. V lost 3 bases to trimming and J lost 5 bases; unmatched junction nucleotides: 11. The germline V gene encodes CDR1 SGHKS and CDR2 YYEKEE (reference sequence). The DNA of the CDR3 is TGTGCCAGCAGCTGGGGTATGCGACAGGGCAACGAGCAGTACTTC. It codes for CASSWGMRQGNEQYF.

There are a few counts of this clonotype. The V and J genes are TRBV19 and TRBJ2-3, with D perhaps matching TRBD2 (6 bases). Germline V gene sequence: CDR1 LNHDA, CDR2 SQIVND (reference sequence). V was cut by 7 bases and J by 6 bases, with 20 bases left in between. The CDR3 is made up of 15 amino acids. The CDR3 spells CASTMGGGRRDTQYF. The CDR3 region has the DNA TGTGCCAGTACCATGGGAGGAGGACGAAGGGATACGCAGTATTTT.

This clonotype was seen at least ten times. V is TRBV28 and J is TRBJ2-2; D not resolved. The CDR3 length is 17 residues. The germline V and J ends were trimmed by 6 bases and 0 bases, with 17 bases remaining between them. CDR1 is MDHEN, CDR2 SYDVKM, per germline. This CDR3 is CASSRSLGRANTGELFF. The CDR3 DNA sequence: TGTGCCAGCAGCCGGAGTCTGGGCAGAGCGAACACCGGGGAGCTGTTTTTT.

The chain has TRBV5-6 and TRBJ2-1; D tentatively fits TRBD1 or TRBD2 (5 bases each). The CDR3 runs to 17 residues. The germline gives CDR1 SGHDT, CDR2 YYEEEE. V was clipped by 4 bases and J by 6 bases, with 23 bases between them. The chain's CDR3 is CASSPTTGTHGLNEQFF. DNA for the CDR3: TGTGCCAGCAGCCCCACAACCGGGACCCATGGCCTCAATGAGCAGTTCTTC.

Ten or more counts support this clonotype. The chain has TRBV12-3 or TRBV12-4 and TRBJ1-6; possibly TRBD1 for D (6 bases). With 5 bases removed from V and 10 bases from J, the gap between germline ends came to 15 bases. The CDR3 extends over 14 amino acids. For the CDR3, the DNA is TGTGCCAGCAGTCTTAACACAGGGCGATCACCCCTCCACTTT. It is translated as CASSLNTGRSPLHF.

This clonotype was seen repeatedly, ten times or more. The genes are TRBV12-3 or TRBV12-4 and TRBJ1-1; TRBD1 agrees at 7 bases. The V segment lost 6 bases and the J segment 4 bases; nucleotides outside the gene matches: 8. The CDR3 is made up of 14 amino acids. CDR3 bases: TGTGCCAGCAGGCATACAGGGGACGGCACTGAAGCTTTCTTT. Translation: CASRHTGDGTEAFF.

The chain employs TRBV7-8 and TRBJ2-7; TRBD2 matches 13 bases. Germline V gene lookup returns CDR1 SGHVS and CDR2 FQNEAQ. The trim removed 5 bases at V and 1 base at J, leaving 8 bases unmatched. The CDR3 has 17 amino acids. The CDR3 loop is CASSGGLAGEVSYEQYF. In nucleotides, the CDR3 is TGTGCCAGCAGCGGAGGACTAGCGGGAGAAGTGTCCTACGAGCAGTACTTC.

The chain combines TRBV30 with TRBJ2-3; no clear D gene. The CDR3 loop spans 13 amino acids. Trimming stripped 4 bases from V and 2 bases from J, with 10 bases between. Germline loops: CDR1 GTSNPN, CDR2 SVGIG (reference sequence). The CDR3 sequence: CAWKFDVTDTQYF. Written as DNA, the CDR3 is TGTGCCTGGAAGTTTGACGTCACAGATACGCAGTATTTT. Complete variable domain (other parts from reference TRBV30 and TRBJ2-3): SQTIHQWPATLVQPVGSPLSLECTVEGTSNPNLYWYRQAAGRGLQLLFYSVGIGQISSEVPQNLSASRPQDRQFILSSKKLLLSDSGFYLCAWKFDVTDTQYFGPGTRLTVL.

This clonotype was observed a handful of times. The chain recombines TRBV5-5 with TRBJ2-2; D not resolved. Trimming cost V 3 bases and J 5 bases, with 5 bases left between them. In germline, CDR1 is SGHKS, CDR2 YYEKEE (reference sequence). The CDR3 consists of 12 residues. The CDR3 loop is CASSWKTGELFF. The CDR3 DNA reads as TGTGCCAGCAGCTGGAAAACCGGGGAGCTGTTTTTT.

The chain has TRBV27 and TRBJ1-1; D might be TRBD1 (6 bases). V was shortened by 5 bases and J by 2 bases, with 12 bases between the two germline ends. The germline V gene encodes CDR1 MNHEY and CDR2 SMNVEV (reference sequence). The CDR3 is 14 residues long. CDR3 region: CASSKTGLNTEAFF. The CDR3, as DNA: TGTGCCAGCAGTAAAACAGGGCTCAACACTGAAGCTTTCTTT.

On this clonotype: One end of the junction fails to match germline, which may point to a read error. The V and J genes are TRBV9 and TRBJ2-3; 7 nucleotides align to TRBD2. The CDR3 sequence is 14 residues long. The V gene's germline CDR1 is SGDLS and CDR2 YYNGEE. This chain's CDR3 is CAGSARGGPDTQYF. DNA of the CDR3: TGTGCCGGCAGCGCGCGGGGAGGGCCAGATACGCAGTATTTT.

This clonotype was seen repeatedly, ten times or more. The chain has TRBV12-3 or TRBV12-4 and TRBJ1-5, with 7 positions matching TRBD1. The CDR3 sequence is 13 residues long. V trimming: 5 bases; J trimming: 4 bases; junction bases outside the gene matches: 2. CDR3 in amino acids: CASSGTENQPQHF. CDR3 DNA sequence: TGTGCCAGCAGTGGGACAGAGAATCAGCCCCAGCATTTT.

This clonotype was counted between two and nine times. V usage is TRBV20-1 and J usage is TRBJ2-7; possible D gene TRBD1, 5 bases. The CDR3 runs to 12 residues. V gave up 2 bases and J gave up 6 bases, with 11 bases separating them. Looked up from germline, CDR1 is DFQATT and CDR2 is SNEGSKA (reference sequence). The CDR3: CSARFMGREQYF. DNA for the CDR3: TGCAGTGCTAGATTTATGGGGCGCGAGCAGTACTTC.

This chain links TRBV5-1 with TRBJ2-6; D perhaps matches TRBD2 (5 bases). The CDR3 contains 17 residues. CDR1 SGHRS and CDR2 YFSETQ come from the germline V gene. V dropped 1 base and J dropped 0 bases, with 11 bases sitting between them. The CDR3 region is CASSLTVGASGANVLTF. The DNA of the CDR3 is TGCGCCAGCAGCTTGACTGTGGGAGCCTCTGGGGCCAACGTCCTGACTTTC.